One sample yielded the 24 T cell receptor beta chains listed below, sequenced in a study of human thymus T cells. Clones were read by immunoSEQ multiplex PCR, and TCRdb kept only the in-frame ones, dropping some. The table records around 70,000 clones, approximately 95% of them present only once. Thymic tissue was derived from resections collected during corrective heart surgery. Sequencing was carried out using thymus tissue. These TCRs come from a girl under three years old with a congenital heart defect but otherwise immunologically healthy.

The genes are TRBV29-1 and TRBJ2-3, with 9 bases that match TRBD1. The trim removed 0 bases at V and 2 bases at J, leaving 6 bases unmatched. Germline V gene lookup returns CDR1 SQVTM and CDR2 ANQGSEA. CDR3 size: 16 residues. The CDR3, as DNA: TGCAGCGTTGAAGAGGGACAGGGAGATCCCACAGATACGCAGTATTTT. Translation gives CSVEEGQGDPTDTQYF.

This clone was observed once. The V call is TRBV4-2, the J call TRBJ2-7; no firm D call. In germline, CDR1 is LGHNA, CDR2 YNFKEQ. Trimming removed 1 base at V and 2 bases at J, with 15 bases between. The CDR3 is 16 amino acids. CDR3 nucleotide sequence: TGTGCCAGCAGCCAAGCGAGGCGCCAGCCCACCTACGAGCAGTACTTC. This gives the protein CASSQARRQPTYEQYF.

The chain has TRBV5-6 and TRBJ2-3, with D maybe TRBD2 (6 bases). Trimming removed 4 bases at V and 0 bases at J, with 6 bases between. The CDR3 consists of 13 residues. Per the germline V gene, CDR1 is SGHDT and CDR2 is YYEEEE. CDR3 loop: CASSSGSTDTQYF. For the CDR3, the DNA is TGTGCCAGCAGCAGCGGGAGCACAGATACGCAGTATTTT.

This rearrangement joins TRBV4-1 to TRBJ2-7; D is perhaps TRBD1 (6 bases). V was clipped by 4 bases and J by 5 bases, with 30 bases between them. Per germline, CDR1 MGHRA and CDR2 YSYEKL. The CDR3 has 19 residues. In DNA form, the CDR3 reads TGCGCCAGCAGCCGCGAAACCCCTCCCCTACAGGGATTACGTGACGAGCAGTACTTC. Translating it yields CASSRETPPLQGLRDEQYF.

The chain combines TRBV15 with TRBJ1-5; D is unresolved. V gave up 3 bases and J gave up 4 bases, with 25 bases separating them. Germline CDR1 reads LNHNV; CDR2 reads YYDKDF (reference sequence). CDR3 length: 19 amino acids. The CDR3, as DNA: TGTGCCACCAGCAGGGGCTGGATTTCGGCGGGGAACACGAATCAGCCCCAGCATTTT. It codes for CATSRGWISAGNTNQPQHF.

CDR3 region: CASSHGVEGGSYNEQFF. As DNA, the CDR3 is TGTGCCAGCAGCCATGGAGTGGAGGGAGGATCCTACAATGAGCAGTTCTTC. The V gene is TRBV9, the J gene TRBJ2-1, with D possibly matching TRBD2 (6 bases). Trimming stripped 4 bases from V and 1 base from J, with 18 bases between. The CDR3 covers 17 residues. The germline V gene has CDR1 SGDLS and CDR2 YYNGEE.

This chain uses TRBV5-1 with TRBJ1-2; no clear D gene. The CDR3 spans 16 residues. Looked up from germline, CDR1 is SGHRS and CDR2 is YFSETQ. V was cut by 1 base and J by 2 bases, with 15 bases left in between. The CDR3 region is CASSLWYPDHNYGYTF. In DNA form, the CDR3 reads TGCGCCAGCAGCTTGTGGTATCCGGATCACAACTATGGCTACACCTTC.

In DNA, the CDR3 is TGTGCCAGCAGTGGCCCGGACTGGCAGTACTTC. Translated, it gives CASSGPDWQYF. The chain couples TRBV2 to TRBJ2-7, with TRBD2 as a possible D gene (5 bases). Trimming shortened V by 4 bases and J by 9 bases, and 10 bases separated the two germline ends. Per germline, CDR1 SNHLY and CDR2 FYNNEI. The CDR3 is 11 residues long.

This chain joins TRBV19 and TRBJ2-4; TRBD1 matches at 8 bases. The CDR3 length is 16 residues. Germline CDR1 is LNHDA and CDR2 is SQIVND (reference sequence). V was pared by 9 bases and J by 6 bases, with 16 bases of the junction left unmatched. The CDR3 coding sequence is TGTGCCAGCCTTGAGGACAGGGAGGACGTTGGAAACATTCAGTACTTC. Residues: CASLEDREDVGNIQYF.

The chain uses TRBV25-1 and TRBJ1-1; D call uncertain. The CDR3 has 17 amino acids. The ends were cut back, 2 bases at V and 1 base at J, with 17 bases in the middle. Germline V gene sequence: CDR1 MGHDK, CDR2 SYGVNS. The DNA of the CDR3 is TGTGCCAGCAGTGAAAAGGACTTCGGGCGAAAGAACACTGAAGCTTTCTTT. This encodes CASSEKDFGRKNTEAFF.

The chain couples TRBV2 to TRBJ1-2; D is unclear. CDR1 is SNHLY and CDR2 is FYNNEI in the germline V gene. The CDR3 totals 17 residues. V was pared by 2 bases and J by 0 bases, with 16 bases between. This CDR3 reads CASSEHVNGNPNYGYTF. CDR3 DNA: TGTGCCAGCAGTGAACATGTTAACGGCAACCCTAACTATGGCTACACCTTC.

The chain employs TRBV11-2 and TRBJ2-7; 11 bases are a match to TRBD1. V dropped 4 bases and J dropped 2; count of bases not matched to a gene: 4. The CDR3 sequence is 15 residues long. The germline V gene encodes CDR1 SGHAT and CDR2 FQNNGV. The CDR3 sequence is CASSSGQGATYEQYF. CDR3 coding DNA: TGTGCCAGCAGCTCCGGACAGGGGGCGACCTACGAGCAGTACTTC.

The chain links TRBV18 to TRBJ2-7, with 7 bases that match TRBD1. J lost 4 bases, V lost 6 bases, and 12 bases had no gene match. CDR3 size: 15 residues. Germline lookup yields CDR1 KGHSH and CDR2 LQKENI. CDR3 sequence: CASSDDGDRAYEQYF. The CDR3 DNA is TGTGCCAGCTCGGACGACGGGGACAGAGCTTACGAGCAGTACTTC.

In DNA form, the CDR3 reads TGCGCCAGCAGTGGGACACTACACACAGATACGCAGTATTTT. This gives the protein CASSGTLHTDTQYF. This sequence joins TRBV10-2 and TRBJ2-3; the D gene is possibly TRBD1 (5 bases). CDR3 size: 14 residues. V was pared by 4 bases and J by 2 bases, with 10 bases between. Germline assignment: CDR1 WSHSY and CDR2 SAAADI.

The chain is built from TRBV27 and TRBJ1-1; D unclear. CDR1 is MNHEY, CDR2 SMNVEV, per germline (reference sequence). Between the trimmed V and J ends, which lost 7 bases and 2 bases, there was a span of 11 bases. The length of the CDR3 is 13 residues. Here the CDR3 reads CASIGSLNTEAFF. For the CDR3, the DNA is TGTGCCAGCATCGGCAGCCTTAACACTGAAGCTTTCTTT.

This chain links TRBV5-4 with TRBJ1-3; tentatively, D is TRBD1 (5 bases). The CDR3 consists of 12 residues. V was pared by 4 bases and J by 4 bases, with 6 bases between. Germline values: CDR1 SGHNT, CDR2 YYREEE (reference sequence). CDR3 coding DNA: TGTGCCAGCAGCCACAGGGGAAACACCATATATTTT. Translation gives CASSHRGNTIYF.

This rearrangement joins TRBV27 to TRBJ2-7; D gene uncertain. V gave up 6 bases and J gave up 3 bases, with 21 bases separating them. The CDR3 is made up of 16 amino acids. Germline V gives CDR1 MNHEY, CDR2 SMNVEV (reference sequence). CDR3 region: CASSEYMGKWHYEQYF. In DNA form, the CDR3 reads TGTGCCAGCAGCGAGTATATGGGAAAATGGCACTACGAGCAGTACTTC.

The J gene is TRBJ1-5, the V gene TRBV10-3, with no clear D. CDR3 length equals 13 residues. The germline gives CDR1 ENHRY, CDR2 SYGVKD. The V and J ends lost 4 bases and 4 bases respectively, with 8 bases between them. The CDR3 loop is CAISAGGNQPQHF. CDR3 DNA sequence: TGTGCCATCAGTGCGGGTGGGAATCAGCCCCAGCATTTT.

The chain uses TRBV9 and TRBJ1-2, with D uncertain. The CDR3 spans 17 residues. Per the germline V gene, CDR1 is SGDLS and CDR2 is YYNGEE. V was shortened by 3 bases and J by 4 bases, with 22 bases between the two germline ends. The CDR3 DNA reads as TGTGCCAGCAGCGCCACCCAAAACCGGGGAATAATCTATGGCTACACCTTC. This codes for CASSATQNRGIIYGYTF.

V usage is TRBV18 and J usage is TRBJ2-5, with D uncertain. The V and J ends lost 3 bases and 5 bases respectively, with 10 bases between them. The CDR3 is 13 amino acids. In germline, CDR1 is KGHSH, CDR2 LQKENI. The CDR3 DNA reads TGTGCCAGCTCACCGGAGACCGGGGAGACCCAGTACTTC. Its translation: CASSPETGETQYF.

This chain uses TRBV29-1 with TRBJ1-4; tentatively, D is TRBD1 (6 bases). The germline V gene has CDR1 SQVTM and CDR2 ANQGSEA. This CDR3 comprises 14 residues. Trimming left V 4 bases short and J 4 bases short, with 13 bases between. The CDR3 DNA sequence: TGCAGCGTTGGGGGGCGCCGGGGTAATGAAAAACTGTTTTTT. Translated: CSVGGRRGNEKLFF.

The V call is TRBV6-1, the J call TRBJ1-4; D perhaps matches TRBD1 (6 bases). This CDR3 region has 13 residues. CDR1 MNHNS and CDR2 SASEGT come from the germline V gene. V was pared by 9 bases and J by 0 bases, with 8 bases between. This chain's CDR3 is CASKGATNEKLFF. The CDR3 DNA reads TGTGCCAGTAAGGGGGCAACTAATGAAAAACTGTTTTTT.

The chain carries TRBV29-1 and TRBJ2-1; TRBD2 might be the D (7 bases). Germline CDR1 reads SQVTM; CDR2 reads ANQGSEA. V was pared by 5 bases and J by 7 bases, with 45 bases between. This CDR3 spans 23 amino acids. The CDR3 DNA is TGCAGCGTTCTCCTCTCCGGGACACCGGTGGAGGTAGCGGGTGAAAGATCGGTGAATGAGCAGTTCTTC. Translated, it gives CSVLLSGTPVEVAGERSVNEQFF.

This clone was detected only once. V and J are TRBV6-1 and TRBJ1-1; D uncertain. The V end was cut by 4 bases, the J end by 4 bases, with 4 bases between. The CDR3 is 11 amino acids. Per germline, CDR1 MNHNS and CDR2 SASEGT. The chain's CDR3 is CASSGGTEAFF. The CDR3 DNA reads TGTGCCAGCAGTGGGGGCACTGAAGCTTTCTTT.